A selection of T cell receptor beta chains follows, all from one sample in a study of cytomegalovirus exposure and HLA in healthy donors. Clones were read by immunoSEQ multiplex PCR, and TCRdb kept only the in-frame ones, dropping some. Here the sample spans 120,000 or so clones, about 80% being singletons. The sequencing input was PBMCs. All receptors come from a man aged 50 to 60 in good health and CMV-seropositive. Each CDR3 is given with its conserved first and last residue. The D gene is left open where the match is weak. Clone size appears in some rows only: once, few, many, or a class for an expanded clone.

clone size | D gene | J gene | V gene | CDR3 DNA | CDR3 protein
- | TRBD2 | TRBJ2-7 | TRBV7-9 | TGTGCCAGCAGCCTAAGACTAGCGGGAGGGCTCTACGAGCAGTACTTC | CASSLRLAGGLYEQYF
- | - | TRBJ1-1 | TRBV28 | TGTGCCAGCACCACTCTCTCGGCTGAAGCTTTCTTT | CASTTLSAEAFF
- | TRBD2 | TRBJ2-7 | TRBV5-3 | TGTGCCAGAAGCTGGGGGGAGGGGAGGTGGCGCGAGCAGTACTTC | CARSWGEGRWREQYF
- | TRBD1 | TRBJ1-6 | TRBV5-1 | TGCGCCAGCAGCTTGTGGGACAGAAATTCACCCCTCCACTTT | CASSLWDRNSPLHF
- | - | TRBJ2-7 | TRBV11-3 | TGTGCCAGCAGCTCGAGCGGAATCGAGCAGTACTTC | CASSSSGIEQYF
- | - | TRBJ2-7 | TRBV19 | TGTGCCAGTAGACCCCGAGGCGAGCAGTACTTC | CASRPRGEQYF
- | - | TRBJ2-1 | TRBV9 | TGTGCCAGCAGCGCCAAGGGTGACGGGAGCTCCTACAATGAGCAGTTCTTC | CASSAKGDGSSYNEQFF
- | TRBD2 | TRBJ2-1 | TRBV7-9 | TGTGCCAGCATCAGGACTAGTCCGACGAGCAATGAGCAGTTCTTC | CASIRTSPTSNEQFF
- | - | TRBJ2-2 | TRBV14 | TGTGCCAGCAGCCAAGTAGTCGGGACCGGGGAGCTGTTTTTT | CASSQVVGTGELFF
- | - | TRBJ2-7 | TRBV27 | TGTGCCAGCAGTTTGAGACACCTCTCCTACGAGCAGTACTTC | CASSLRHLSYEQYF
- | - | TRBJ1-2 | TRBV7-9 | TGTGCCAGCAGCCCGACAGGAACATATGGCTACACCTTC | CASSPTGTYGYTF
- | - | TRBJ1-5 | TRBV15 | TGTGCCACCAGCCAGGAGGGTTATAGCAATCAGCCCCAGCATTTT | CATSQEGYSNQPQHF
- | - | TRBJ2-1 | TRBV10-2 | TGCGCCAGCACCATCCCGGAGTTCTACAATGAGCAGTTCTTC | CASTIPEFYNEQFF
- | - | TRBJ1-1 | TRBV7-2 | TGTGCCAGCAGCTTGAGGATGAACACTGAAGCTTTCTTT | CASSLRMNTEAFF
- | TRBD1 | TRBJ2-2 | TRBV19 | TGTGCCAGTAGTGCCTTCCGACAGGGTTATTCCGGGGAGCTGTTTTTT | CASSAFRQGYSGELFF
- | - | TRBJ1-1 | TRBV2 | TGTGCCAGCAATCCGGGGGTTAGGACTGAAGCTTTCTTT | CASNPGVRTEAFF
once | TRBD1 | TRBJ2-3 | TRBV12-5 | TGTGCTAGTGGTTTGGCGGTCCAGGGGGCAGATACGCAGTATTTT | CASGLAVQGADTQYF
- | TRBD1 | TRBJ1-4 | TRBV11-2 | TGTGCCAGCAGCTTTGGGGTGGACAGGAATAATGAAAAACTGTTTTTT | CASSFGVDRNNEKLFF
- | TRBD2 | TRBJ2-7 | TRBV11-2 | TGTGCCAGCAGCTTAGATAATGCGGGAGGACAGAAGCAGTACTTC | CASSLDNAGGQKQYF
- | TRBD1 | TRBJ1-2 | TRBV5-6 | TGTGCCAGCAGCTTGCAGGGGGACACCTCCCGGTATGGCTACACCTTC | CASSLQGDTSRYGYTF
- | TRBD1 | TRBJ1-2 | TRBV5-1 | TGCGCCAGCAGTGACGCGTATACAGGGGGCGACGGCTACACCTTC | CASSDAYTGGDGYTF
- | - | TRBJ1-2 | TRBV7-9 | TGTGCCAGCAGCTTAGAGGTGGGGGGGGGCTACACCTTC | CASSLEVGGGYTF
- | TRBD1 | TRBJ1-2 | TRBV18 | TGTGCCAGCTCACCCGATCGGACAGGGGGGAACTATGGCTACACCTTC | CASSPDRTGGNYGYTF
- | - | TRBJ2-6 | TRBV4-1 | TGCGCCAGCAGCCAATGGACCGTTATAGCGTCCTCTGGGGCCAACGTCCTGACTTTC | CASSQWTVIASSGANVLTF